This entry concerns a single T cell receptor (beta chain). This specimen comes from a study of blood T cell repertoires in COVID-19. Study context: Material from acute and convalescent COVID-19 was sourced from the United States, Italy and Spain. The analysed material was cDNA or gDNA that came from T cells, B-cell-depleted T cells, or PBMCs.

How the authors handled the data: Quantification of nucleated cells was approximated via reference gene primer amplification. Repertoires were generated with immunoSEQ multiplex PCR, while TCRdb's copy carries only in-frame clones and drops some. V, J and clone size reflect that table, while D and trimming were determined from the DNA. The sample carries 55,000 to 75,000 clones, roughly 80% recorded once. Seattle patient enrollment occurred during active infection, with longitudinal follow-up thereafter. The clonotype originates from a man in his 60s with COVID-19, enrolled during active disease. The specimen was peripheral blood.

The DNA of the CDR3 is TGTGCCAGCAGCTTTGACACCAATGAGCAGTTCTTC. It encodes CASSFDTNEQFF. The chain is built from TRBV3-1 (or the pseudogene TRBV3-2) and TRBJ2-1; D is undetermined. Germline CDR1 and CDR2: LGHDT and YNNKEL (reference sequence). Trimming left V 5 bases short and J 6 bases short, with 8 bases between. The CDR3 totals 12 residues.